The entry that follows covers one T cell receptor beta chain sequence. Its antigen is unidentified. The data were obtained in a study of T cell responses to AZD1222 COVID-19 vaccine. Findings of the study overall: The peak T cell response came first, and repertoires were sampled only after it.

Sequenced by immunoSEQ multiplex PCR; TCRdb stores in-frame clones only, minus some. The sample carries around 120,000 clones, roughly nine tenths recorded once. Germline CDR1 is LNHNV and CDR2 is YYDKDF (reference sequence). The V segment lost 5 bases and the J segment 8 bases; nucleotides outside the gene matches: 8. The CDR3 loop spans 13 amino acids. The receptor was derived from an adult in good health. The chain carries TRBV15 and TRBJ1-2, with 7 bases fitting TRBD1. The sequenced sample was peripheral blood, obtained on day 0 of AZD1222 vaccination. The CDR3 coding sequence is TGTGCCACCAGCCTGGACAGGAGCTTGGGCTACACCTTC. It is translated as CATSLDRSLGYTF.